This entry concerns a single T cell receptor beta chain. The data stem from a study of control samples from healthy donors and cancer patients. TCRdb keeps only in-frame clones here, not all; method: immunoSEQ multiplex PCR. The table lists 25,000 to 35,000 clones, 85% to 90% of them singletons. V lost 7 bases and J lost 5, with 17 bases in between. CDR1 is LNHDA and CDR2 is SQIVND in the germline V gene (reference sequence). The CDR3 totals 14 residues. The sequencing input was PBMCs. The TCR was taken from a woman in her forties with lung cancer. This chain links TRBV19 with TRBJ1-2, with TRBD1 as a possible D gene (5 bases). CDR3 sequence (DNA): TGTGCCAGTATACGCCCGGGGTCAGGGTATGGCTACACCTTC. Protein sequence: CASIRPGSGYGYTF.